The rows below give T cell receptor beta chains drawn from one sample of a study of blood T cell repertoires in COVID-19. Method: immunoSEQ multiplex PCR; TCRdb's copy keeps in-frame clones and lacks some. The table lists over 100,000 clones, 65% to 90% of them singletons. Sample: peripheral blood. These receptors all come from an elderly man with acute or convalescent COVID-19. CDR3s include the opening cysteine and the closing phenylalanine or tryptophan. A D gene is named only where the DNA matches it firmly. The size of a clone is reported for some rows only, either as once, few or many, or as a class for expanded clones.

TRBV20-1	.	.	18	TRBJ1-5	CSASRWGEGDMSNQPQHF	TGCAGTGCTAGTCGGTGGGGCGAGGGGGATATGAGCAATCAGCCCCAGCATTTT
TRBV19	.	.	14	TRBJ1-1	CASSTGGLGTEAFF	TGTGCCAGTAGTACGGGGGGCTTGGGCACTGAAGCTTTCTTT
TRBV7-2	.	.	13	TRBJ1-1	CASAGDQNTEAFF	TGTGCCAGCGCCGGGGATCAGAACACTGAAGCTTTCTTT
TRBV5-8	.	.	15	TRBJ1-5	CASSAGTHSNQPQHF	TGTGCCAGCAGCGCCGGTACCCATAGCAATCAGCCCCAGCATTTT
TRBV5-1	.	TRBD1	15	TRBJ1-1	CASSLRQGGDTEAFF	TGCGCCAGCAGCTTGAGACAGGGGGGCGACACTGAAGCTTTCTTT
TRBV12-3/TRBV12-4	.	TRBD1	13	TRBJ1-2	CASSWDRNYGYTF	TGTGCCAGCAGTTGGGACAGGAACTATGGCTACACCTTC
TRBV7-2	.	.	15	TRBJ2-7	CASSFEGRSSYEQYF	TGTGCCAGCAGCTTCGAGGGTCGGAGCTCCTACGAGCAGTACTTC
TRBV7-8	.	TRBD1	17	TRBJ1-3	CASSLAARTGSGNTIYF	TGTGCCAGCAGCTTAGCCGCAAGGACAGGGTCTGGAAACACCATATATTTT
TRBV7-9	.	TRBD2	17	TRBJ2-5	CASSIGGGRGDQETQYF	TGTGCCAGCAGCATCGGCGGGGGGAGAGGGGACCAAGAGACCCAGTACTTC
TRBV21-1	.	.	17	TRBJ1-3	CASSRGHPAGNGNTIYF	TGTGCCAGCAGTAGGGGGCATCCTGCAGGGAATGGAAACACCATATATTTT
TRBV18	.	TRBD1	14	TRBJ2-7	CASSPKGQLYEQYF	TGTGCCAGCTCACCAAAGGGACAGTTATACGAGCAGTACTTC
TRBV5-6	.	TRBD1	13	TRBJ2-1	CASSWDSPGGQFF	TGTGCCAGCAGCTGGGACAGCCCAGGAGGGCAGTTCTTC
TRBV3-1/TRBV3-2	.	TRBD1	12	TRBJ1-2	CASSTGEYGYTF	TGTGCCAGCAGTACAGGGGAATATGGCTACACCTTC
TRBV30	.	TRBD1	12	TRBJ1-1	CAGQEMNTEAFF	TGTGCCGGACAGGAAATGAACACTGAAGCTTTCTTT
TRBV7-9	.	TRBD2	13	TRBJ2-7	CASSLTSPYEQYF	TGTGCCAGCAGCCTGACTAGCCCTTACGAGCAGTACTTC
TRBV6-5	few	.	14	TRBJ1-6	CASRSGYHNSPLHF	TGTGCCAGCAGGTCAGGGTATCATAATTCACCCCTCCACTTT
TRBV5-5	.	.	15	TRBJ2-3	CASSFQSGATDTQYF	TGTGCCAGCAGCTTCCAATCAGGGGCAACAGATACGCAGTATTTT